These 22 T cell receptor beta chains came from one sample sequenced in a study of blood T cell repertoires in COVID-19. Sequencing used immunoSEQ multiplex PCR; TCRdb keeps in-frame clones, though not all of them. The table records fewer than 200,000 clones, roughly 80% of them present only once. The sequenced material came from PBMCs or T cells enriched from blood (not recorded which). All receptors come from a woman in her 50s who had recovered from COVID-19.

The rearrangement uses TRBV5-6 and TRBJ2-7; a weak D match, TRBD2 (6 bases). Germline CDR1 SGHDT, CDR2 YYEEEE. This CDR3 region has 12 residues. Trimming removed 4 bases at V and 7 bases at J, with 12 bases between. Here the CDR3 reads CASSTGTPEQYV. The CDR3 nucleotides read TGTGCCAGCAGCACCGGGACTCCGGAGCAGTACGTC.

J is TRBJ2-1 and V is TRBV7-2; 11 bases align to TRBD1. The CDR3 covers 16 residues. V shed 3 bases and J 4 bases; nucleotides not matched to a gene: 5. In germline, CDR1 is SGHTA, CDR2 FQGNSA. The CDR3 loop is CASSFLGQGAYNEQFF. The CDR3 DNA is TGTGCCAGCAGCTTCCTTGGACAGGGGGCTTACAATGAGCAGTTCTTC.

The V and J genes are TRBV28 and TRBJ2-7; D unresolved. Trimming removed 6 bases at V and 3 bases at J, with 6 bases between. CDR1 is MDHEN, CDR2 SYDVKM, per germline. The CDR3 sequence is 11 residues long. The chain's CDR3 is CASSNIYEQYV. The DNA for the CDR3 is TGTGCCAGCAGCAACATCTACGAGCAGTACGTC.

This clone appeared a single time. The chain joins TRBV30 to TRBJ1-3; tentatively, D is TRBD1 (5 bases). The CDR3 has 14 amino acids. Germline values: CDR1 GTSNPN, CDR2 SVGIG (reference sequence). The V end lost 5 bases, the J end lost 0 bases, and 11 bases lay between the germline ends. The CDR3 nucleotides are TGTGCCTGGTTTGGGGCAGGCTCTGGAAACACCATATATTTT. Residues: CAWFGAGSGNTIYF.

V and J are TRBV30 and TRBJ1-6, with D maybe TRBD1 (5 bases). Trimming took off 4 bases at V and 5 bases at J, with 6 bases between the two ends. Looked up from germline, CDR1 is GTSNPN and CDR2 is SVGIG (reference sequence). The CDR3 consists of 12 residues. The DNA of the CDR3 is TGTGCCTGGATCAGGGATAATTCACCCCTCCACTTT. Translating it yields CAWIRDNSPLHF.

The rearrangement links TRBV30 to TRBJ1-2; 12 nucleotides match TRBD1. Trimming cost V 2 bases and J 7 bases; bases outside gene matches: 5. Germline V gene sequence: CDR1 GTSNPN, CDR2 SVGIG (reference sequence). The CDR3 covers 14 residues. CDR3 DNA: TGTGCCTGGAGTTTGGGACAGGGGGCAGCTGGCTACACCTTC. Amino acid sequence: CAWSLGQGAAGYTF.

The CDR3 nucleotides read TGTGCCAGCAGTGAATCCAGGGGTTCTAATGAAAAACTGTTTTTT. Its protein product is CASSESRGSNEKLFF. This chain links TRBV6-1 with TRBJ1-4; the D gene is possibly TRBD1 (6 bases). CDR3 length: 15 amino acids. V was shortened by 2 bases and J by 3 bases, with 10 bases between the two germline ends. Germline CDR1 and CDR2: MNHNS and SASEGT.

V and J are TRBV18 and TRBJ1-1; tentatively, D is TRBD1 (5 bases). Germline values: CDR1 KGHSH, CDR2 LQKENI. Deletions cut 3 bases from V and 10 bases from J, with 12 bases between. CDR3 size: 12 residues. The CDR3 DNA follows: TGTGCCAGCTCACCGACAGTTGACGGAGCTTTCTTT. Encoded protein: CASSPTVDGAFF.

The chain combines TRBV19 with TRBJ2-3; D not resolved. The CDR3 contains 16 residues. V was shortened by 3 bases and J by 3 bases, with 16 bases between the two germline ends. Germline V gene sequence: CDR1 LNHDA, CDR2 SQIVND (reference sequence). This CDR3 is CASSIVLGTTTDTQYF. The CDR3 nucleotides are TGTGCCAGTAGTATCGTCCTAGGAACCACTACAGATACGCAGTATTTT. Full variable domain (rest looked up from reference TRBV19 and TRBJ2-3): DGGITQSPKYLFRKEGQNVTLSCEQNLNHDAMYWYRQDPGQGLRLIYYSQIVNDFQKGDIAEGYSVSREKKESFPLTVTSAQKNPTAFYLCASSIVLGTTTDTQYFGPGTRLTVL.

This chain uses TRBV27 with TRBJ1-2; D uncertain. V was cut by 5 bases and J by 6 bases, with 16 bases left in between. The CDR3 contains 14 residues. The germline V gene encodes CDR1 MNHEY and CDR2 SMNVEV (reference sequence). CDR3 nucleotides: TGTGCCAGCAGTCCCAGTGACATGTTTGATGGCTACACCTTC. The encoded protein is CASSPSDMFDGYTF.

V and J are TRBV2 and TRBJ1-6; D unclear. V gave up 10 bases and J gave up 6 bases, with 13 bases separating them. In germline, CDR1 is SNHLY, CDR2 FYNNEI. CDR3 length: 13 residues. The chain's CDR3 is CATMRATNSPLHF. The CDR3 DNA sequence: TGTGCCACCATGCGGGCTACTAATTCACCCCTCCACTTT.

This chain uses TRBV18 with TRBJ1-4, with 9 bases identical to TRBD1. Germline CDR1 KGHSH, CDR2 LQKENI. This CDR3 is built from 16 residues. The junction had 10 bases not matched to a gene; V was cut back by 6 bases and J by 5 bases. The CDR3 nucleotides are TGTGCCAGCTCCTCCGGTACAGGGGGCACCAATGAAAAACTGTTTTTT. Amino acids: CASSSGTGGTNEKLFF.

The rearrangement links TRBV19 to TRBJ1-5; no definite D call. V was pared by 6 bases and J by 0 bases, with 15 bases between. Looked up from germline, CDR1 is LNHDA and CDR2 is SQIVND (reference sequence). The CDR3 sequence is 16 residues long. CDR3 amino acids: CASSLEDWDSNQPQHF. In DNA form, the CDR3 reads TGTGCCAGTAGCCTGGAGGACTGGGATAGCAATCAGCCCCAGCATTTT.

By share of the sample, this clone is medium-sized. The genes are TRBV7-9 and TRBJ2-3; D is ambiguous. The V and J ends lost 5 bases and 6 bases respectively, with 12 bases between them. Germline values: CDR1 SEHNR, CDR2 FQNEAQ (reference sequence). The length of the CDR3 is 13 residues. CDR3 DNA: TGTGCCAGCAGCCCGTTCCCGTCGGATACGCAGTATTTT. Translation gives CASSPFPSDTQYF.

This clone has just one count. J is TRBJ1-1 and V is TRBV7-2; D is unclear. Between the trimmed V and J ends, which lost 5 bases and 4 bases, there was a span of 11 bases. Germline V gene sequence: CDR1 SGHTA, CDR2 FQGNSA. This CDR3 region has 13 residues. The CDR3 bases are TGTGCCAGCAGCCCACTGGTTATCACTGAAGCTTTCTTT. This sequence encodes CASSPLVITEAFF.

V and J are TRBV3-1 (or the pseudogene TRBV3-2) and TRBJ2-2, with D maybe TRBD1 (6 bases). The length of the CDR3 is 14 residues. V was clipped by 4 bases and J by 3 bases, with 9 bases between them. Germline-derived CDR1 and CDR2 are LGHDT and YNNKEL (reference sequence). CDR3 bases: TGTGCCAGCAGCCGGGGGCGGGACACCGGGGAGCTGTTTTTT. Its protein is CASSRGRDTGELFF.

V gene TRBV6-5 combines with J gene TRBJ2-3; D is perhaps TRBD1 (6 bases). V was shortened by 2 bases and J by 0 bases, with 12 bases between the two germline ends. The CDR3 loop spans 16 amino acids. Germline loops: CDR1 MNHEY, CDR2 SVGAGI. CDR3 sequence: CASSYGRGYSTDTQYF. In nucleotides, the CDR3 is TGTGCCAGCAGTTACGGCAGGGGCTATAGCACAGATACGCAGTATTTT.

The chain uses TRBV30 and TRBJ1-2; the match to TRBD1 covers 8 bases. J gave up 0 bases and V 1 base, and 4 bases lay outside the gene matches. CDR3 length: 15 residues. CDR1 and CDR2 from the germline V gene are GTSNPN and SVGIG (reference sequence). The CDR3 spells CAWSARDRSNYGYTF. CDR3 nucleotides: TGTGCCTGGAGTGCCAGGGACAGGTCTAACTATGGCTACACCTTC.

The rearrangement joins TRBV7-2 to TRBJ1-1; D gene ambiguous. The germline V and J ends were trimmed by 4 bases and 0 bases, with 6 bases remaining between them. The CDR3 has 13 residues. Germline V gene data show CDR1 as SGHTA and CDR2 as FQGNSA. This CDR3 reads CASSSTVNTEAFF. DNA of the CDR3: TGTGCCAGCAGCTCGACTGTGAACACTGAAGCTTTCTTT.

The V and J genes are TRBV6-5 and TRBJ1-6, with D maybe TRBD1 (6 bases). Deletions cut 0 bases from V and 8 bases from J, with 11 bases between. The CDR3 loop spans 15 amino acids. In germline, CDR1 is MNHEY, CDR2 SVGAGI. The CDR3 nucleotides are TGTGCCAGCAGTTACTCCAGGGGTTTGTATTCACCCCTCCACTTT. Its translation: CASSYSRGLYSPLHF.

The gene calls are TRBV5-5 and TRBJ2-5; D gene unclear. Germline V CDR1 and CDR2: SGHKS, YYEKEE (reference sequence). V was clipped by 1 base and J by 4 bases, with 17 bases between them. The CDR3 covers 16 residues. The CDR3 DNA reads as TGTGCCAGCAGCTTGTGGGCCTCCGGATCCCCAGAGACCCAGTACTTC. It yields the protein CASSLWASGSPETQYF.

The genes are TRBV11-3 and TRBJ2-1; 15 bases are a match to TRBD2. CDR1 and CDR2 (germline): SGHNT, YENEEA. Germline trimming cut 1 base from V and 6 bases from J; bases unmatched to any gene: 10. The CDR3 consists of 19 residues. The CDR3 reads CASSLAPLGLAGGSNEQFF. Written as DNA, the CDR3 is TGTGCCAGCAGCTTAGCCCCATTAGGACTAGCGGGAGGGTCCAATGAGCAGTTCTTC.